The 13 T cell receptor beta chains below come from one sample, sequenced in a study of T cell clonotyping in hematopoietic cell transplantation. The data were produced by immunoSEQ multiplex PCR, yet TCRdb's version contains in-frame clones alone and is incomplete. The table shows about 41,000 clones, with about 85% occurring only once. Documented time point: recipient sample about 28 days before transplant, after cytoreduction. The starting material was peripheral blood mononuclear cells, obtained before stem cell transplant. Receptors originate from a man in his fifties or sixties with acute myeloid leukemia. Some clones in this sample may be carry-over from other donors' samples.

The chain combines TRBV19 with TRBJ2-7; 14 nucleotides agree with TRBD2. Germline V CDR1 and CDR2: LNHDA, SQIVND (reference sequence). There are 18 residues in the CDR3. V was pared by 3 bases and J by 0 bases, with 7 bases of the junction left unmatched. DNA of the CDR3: TGTGCCAGTAGTATCTCGGTGACTAGCGGGGGGGCCTCCTACGAGCAGTACTTC. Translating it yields CASSISVTSGGASYEQYF.

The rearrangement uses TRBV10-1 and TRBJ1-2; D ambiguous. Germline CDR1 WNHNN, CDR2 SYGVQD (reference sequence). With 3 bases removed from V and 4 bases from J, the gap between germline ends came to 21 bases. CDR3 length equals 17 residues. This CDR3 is CASSDRSTPRLSYGYTF. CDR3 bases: TGCGCCAGCAGTGACCGTTCCACGCCTCGCCTCAGCTATGGCTACACCTTC.

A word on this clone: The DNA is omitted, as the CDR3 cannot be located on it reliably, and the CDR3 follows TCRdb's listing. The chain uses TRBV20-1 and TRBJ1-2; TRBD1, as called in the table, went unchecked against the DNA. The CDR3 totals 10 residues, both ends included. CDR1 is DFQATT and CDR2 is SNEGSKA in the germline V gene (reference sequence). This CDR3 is CSARWGQGSF.

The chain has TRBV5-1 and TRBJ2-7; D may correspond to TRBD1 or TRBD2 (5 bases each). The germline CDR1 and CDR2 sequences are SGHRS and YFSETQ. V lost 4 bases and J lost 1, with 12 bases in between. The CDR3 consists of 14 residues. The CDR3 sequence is CASSRGEGSYEQYF. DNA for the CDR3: TGCGCCAGCAGCAGGGGCGAGGGTTCCTACGAGCAGTACTTC.

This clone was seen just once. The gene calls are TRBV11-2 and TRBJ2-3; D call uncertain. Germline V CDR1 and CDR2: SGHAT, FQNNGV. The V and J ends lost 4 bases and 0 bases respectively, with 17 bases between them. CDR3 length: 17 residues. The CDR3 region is CASSSSRRKSSTDTQYF. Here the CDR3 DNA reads TGTGCCAGCAGCTCCTCACGACGTAAATCTAGCACAGATACGCAGTATTTT.

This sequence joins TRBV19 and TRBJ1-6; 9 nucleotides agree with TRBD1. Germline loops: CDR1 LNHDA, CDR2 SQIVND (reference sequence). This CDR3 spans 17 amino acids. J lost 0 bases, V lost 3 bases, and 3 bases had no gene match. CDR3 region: CASSIGTGSSYNSPLHF. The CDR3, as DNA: TGTGCCAGTAGTATTGGGACAGGGAGCTCCTATAATTCACCCCTCCACTTT.

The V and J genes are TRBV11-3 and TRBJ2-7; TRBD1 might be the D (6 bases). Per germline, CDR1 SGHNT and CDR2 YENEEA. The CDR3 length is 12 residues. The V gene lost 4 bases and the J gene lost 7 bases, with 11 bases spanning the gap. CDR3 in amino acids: CASSSTGIEQYF. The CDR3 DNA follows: TGTGCCAGCAGCTCGACAGGTATTGAGCAGTACTTC.

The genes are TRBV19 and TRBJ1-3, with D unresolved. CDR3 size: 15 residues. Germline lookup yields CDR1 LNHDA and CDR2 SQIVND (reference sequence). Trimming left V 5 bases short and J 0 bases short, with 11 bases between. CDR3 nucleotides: TGTGCCAGTAGTTGGCACGAGAGCTCTGGAAACACCATATATTTT. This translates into CASSWHESSGNTIYF.

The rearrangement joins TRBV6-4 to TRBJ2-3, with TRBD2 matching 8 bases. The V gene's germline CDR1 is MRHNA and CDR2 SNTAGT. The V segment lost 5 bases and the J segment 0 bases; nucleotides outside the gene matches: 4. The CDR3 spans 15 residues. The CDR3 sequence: CASSSIAGSTDTQYF. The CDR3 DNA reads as TGTGCCAGCAGTTCAATAGCGGGGAGCACAGATACGCAGTATTTT.

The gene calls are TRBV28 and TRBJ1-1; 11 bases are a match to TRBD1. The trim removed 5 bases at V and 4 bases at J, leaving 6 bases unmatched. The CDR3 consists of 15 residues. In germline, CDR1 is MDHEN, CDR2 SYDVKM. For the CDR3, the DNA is TGTGCCAGCAGTAGGATCGGGACAGGGGGCACTGAAGCTTTCTTT. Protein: CASSRIGTGGTEAFF.

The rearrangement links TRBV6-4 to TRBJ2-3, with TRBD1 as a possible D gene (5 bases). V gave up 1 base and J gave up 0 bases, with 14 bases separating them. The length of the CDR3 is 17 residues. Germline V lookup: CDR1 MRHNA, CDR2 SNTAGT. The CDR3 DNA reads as TGTGCCAGCAGTGACTACCCGACAGAGACTAGCACAGATACGCAGTATTTT. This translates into CASSDYPTETSTDTQYF.

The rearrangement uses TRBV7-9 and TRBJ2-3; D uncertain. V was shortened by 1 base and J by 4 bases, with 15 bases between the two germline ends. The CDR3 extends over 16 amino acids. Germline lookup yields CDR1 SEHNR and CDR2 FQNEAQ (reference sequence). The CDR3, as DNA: TGTGCCAGCAGCTTAGGGTCATCGTCATGGGCAGATACGCAGTATTTT. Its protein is CASSLGSSSWADTQYF.

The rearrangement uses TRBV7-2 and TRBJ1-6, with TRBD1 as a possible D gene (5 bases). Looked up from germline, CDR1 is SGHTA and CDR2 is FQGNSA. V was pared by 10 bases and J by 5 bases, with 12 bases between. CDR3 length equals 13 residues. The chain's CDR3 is CATRGLNNSPLHF. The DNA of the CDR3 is TGTGCCACGAGGGGCCTCAATAATTCACCCCTCCACTTT. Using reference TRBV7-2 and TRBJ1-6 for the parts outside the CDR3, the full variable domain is GAGVSQSPSNKVTEKGKDVELRCDPISGHTALYWYRQSLGQGLEFLIYFQGNSAPDKSGLPSDRFSAERTGGSVSTLTIQRTQQEDSAVYLCATRGLNNSPLHFGNGTRLTVT.